This is a list of T cell receptor beta chains from one sample in a study of human T cells and chemical hapten exposure. TCRdb reprocessed the RACE reads via MiXCR and lists one record per CDR3 protein. The table lists roughly 81,000 distinct CDR3 sequences, approximately 9% of them singletons. The material was whole blood, obtained in connection with sensitization to the hapten diphenylcyclopropenone (DPC). These receptors all stem from a man aged 35-49 years with alopecia areata. Some clones in this sample may be carry-over from other donors' samples. The CDR3 runs from the conserved cysteine through the conserved F or W. The D gene is left open where the match is weak.

v_gene	d_gene	CDR3aa
TRBV20-1	TRBD2	CSAISGTTILDTQYF
TRBV28	TRBD1	CASSLGGQVVVAFF
TRBV14	TRBD2	CASSQRRSGRAKFF
TRBV3-1	TRBD2	CASSRTSGLETQYF
TRBV2	NA	CASSDVGRDWEQFF
TRBV7-2	NA	CASSRKETWALGTDTQYF
TRBV28	NA	CASSPLTGFGNTIYF
TRBV29-1	TRBD2	CSVDRGGNEQFF
TRBV20-1	NA	CSQTGINREDIGRIYGYTF
TRBV12-3/TRBV12-4	TRBD2	CASRVAGGTGELFF
TRBV6-2/TRBV6-3	NA	CASSDPTNAIYF
TRBV28	TRBD2	CASGIWGGTSGSDEQYF
TRBV7-9	TRBD2	CASSPTPRSGRAGEETQYF
TRBV29-1	TRBD2	CSVDLAGGSETQYF